A single sample is the source of the 10 T cell receptor beta chains below, sequenced in a study of PD-1 blockade in classical Hodgkin lymphoma. Some clones are missing from TCRdb's copy, which holds only in-frame ones; the method was immunoSEQ multiplex PCR. Of approximately 90,000 clones in the sample, nearly 85% were seen once. Time point given: cycle 4 day 1 (C4D1), after five to seven weeks of nivolumab. Each and every patient relapsed after autologous stem cell transplantation, and patients got differing brentuximab vedotin exposure. The sequences come from peripheral blood mononuclear cells (PBMCs), collected before the fourth cycle of nivolumab. The receptor source for this set is a human donor with classical Hodgkin lymphoma.

This clone appeared once. The chain is built from TRBV5-4 and TRBJ2-5, with TRBD2 identical over 12 bases. Germline CDR1 and CDR2: SGHNT and YYREEE (reference sequence). The V segment lost 4 bases and the J segment 5 bases; nucleotides outside the gene matches: 6. The CDR3 runs to 15 residues. DNA for the CDR3: TGTGCCAGCAGCGCACGGACTAGCGGGACTGAGACCCAGTACTTC. Protein: CASSARTSGTETQYF.

J is TRBJ1-3 and V is TRBV6-5; 8 nucleotides match TRBD1. V gave up 6 bases and J gave up 0 bases; unmatched junction bases: 4. Germline loops: CDR1 MNHEY, CDR2 SVGAGI. This CDR3 has 15 residues. This CDR3 is CASRAGGLSGNTIYF. The CDR3 DNA reads TGTGCCAGCAGAGCAGGGGGCCTCTCTGGAAACACCATATATTTT.

The chain joins TRBV6-5 to TRBJ2-2; no clear D gene. The CDR3 is 13 amino acids. The germline V gene encodes CDR1 MNHEY and CDR2 SVGAGI. The ends were cut back, 5 bases at V and 2 bases at J, with 6 bases in the middle. CDR3 in amino acids: CASSPLNTGELFF. The CDR3 DNA is TGTGCCAGCAGTCCCCTAAACACCGGGGAGCTGTTTTTT.

The CDR3 DNA is TGTGCCAGCTCACCAATACCAGGGGGAAATGAAAAACTGTTTTTT. It codes for CASSPIPGGNEKLFF. This chain joins TRBV18 and TRBJ1-4; 7 bases align to TRBD1. This CDR3 has 15 residues. Trimming cost V 2 bases and J 5 bases; bases outside gene matches: 5. The germline gives CDR1 KGHSH, CDR2 LQKENI.

This chain joins TRBV6-4 and TRBJ2-7; D is perhaps TRBD1 or TRBD2 (6 bases each). From germline, CDR1 is MRHNA and CDR2 SNTAGT. This CDR3 has 14 residues. The V gene lost 2 bases and the J gene lost 7 bases, with 15 bases spanning the gap. The CDR3 loop reads CASSDVPGAREQYF. CDR3 sequence (DNA): TGTGCCAGCAGTGACGTACCGGGGGCGAGGGAGCAGTACTTC.

The rearrangement uses TRBV14 and TRBJ2-1; D ambiguous. V was shortened by 4 bases and J by 6 bases, with 7 bases between the two germline ends. Germline V gene sequence: CDR1 SGHDN, CDR2 FVKESK. The CDR3 has 12 residues. CDR3 protein: CASSPQANEQFF. For the CDR3, the DNA is TGTGCCAGCAGCCCTCAGGCCAATGAGCAGTTCTTC.

In DNA form, the CDR3 reads TGTGCCAGCAGTTTCCAGGGACCTCAGTACTTC. Protein product: CASSFQGPQYF. This chain uses TRBV28 with TRBJ2-4; perhaps D is TRBD1 or TRBD2 (5 bases each). The CDR3 consists of 11 residues. In germline, CDR1 is MDHEN, CDR2 SYDVKM. The ends were cut back, 3 bases at V and 12 bases at J, with 9 bases in the middle.

This clone was counted a few times. This specimen includes other DNA sequences encoding the same CDR3. The chain couples TRBV10-3 to TRBJ1-1; perhaps TRBD1 as D (6 bases). Germline-derived CDR1 and CDR2 are ENHRY and SYGVKD. This CDR3 has 13 residues. The V gene lost 3 bases and the J gene lost 1 base, with 6 bases spanning the gap. The CDR3 is CAISEGGNTEAFF. The CDR3 DNA follows: TGTGCCATCAGTGAAGGGGGGAACACTGAAGCTTTCTTT.

This clone showed up just once. The rearrangement uses TRBV7-6 and TRBJ2-5; 8 nucleotides match TRBD2. The CDR3 is 17 amino acids. From germline, CDR1 is SGHVS and CDR2 FNYEAQ. V was clipped by 5 bases and J by 5 bases; unmatched bases: 16. The DNA of the CDR3 is TGTGCCAGCAGCCTAACAAGTGGGGTAGCGGGAATGGAGACCCAGTACTTC. This codes for CASSLTSGVAGMETQYF.

The rearrangement uses TRBV7-9 and TRBJ1-2; D unclear. The germline V and J ends were trimmed by 3 bases and 6 bases, with 14 bases remaining between them. The CDR3 contains 14 residues. Germline CDR1 SEHNR, CDR2 FQNEAQ (reference sequence). The CDR3 nucleotides are TGTGCCAGCAGCTTCCTTCCTCTTACCGATGGCTACACCTTC. Its protein is CASSFLPLTDGYTF.